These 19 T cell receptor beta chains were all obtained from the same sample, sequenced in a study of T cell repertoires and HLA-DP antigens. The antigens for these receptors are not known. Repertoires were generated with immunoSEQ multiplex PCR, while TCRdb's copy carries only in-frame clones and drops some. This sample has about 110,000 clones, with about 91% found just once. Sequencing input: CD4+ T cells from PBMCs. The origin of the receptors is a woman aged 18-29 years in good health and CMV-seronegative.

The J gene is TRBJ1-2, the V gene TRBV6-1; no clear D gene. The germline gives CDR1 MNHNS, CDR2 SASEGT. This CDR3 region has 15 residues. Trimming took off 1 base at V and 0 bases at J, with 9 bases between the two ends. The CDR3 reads CASSEGSLANYGYTF. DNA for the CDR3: TGTGCCAGCAGTGAAGGATCACTAGCTAACTATGGCTACACCTTC.

The CDR3 DNA follows: TGTGCCAGCAGTTTAGGGGGGACAGTCAATCAGCCCCAGCATTTT. Protein sequence: CASSLGGTVNQPQHF. The chain recombines TRBV28 with TRBJ1-5, with TRBD1 matching 7 bases. The V segment lost 2 bases and the J segment 3 bases; nucleotides outside the gene matches: 4. Germline values: CDR1 MDHEN, CDR2 SYDVKM. The CDR3 loop spans 15 amino acids.

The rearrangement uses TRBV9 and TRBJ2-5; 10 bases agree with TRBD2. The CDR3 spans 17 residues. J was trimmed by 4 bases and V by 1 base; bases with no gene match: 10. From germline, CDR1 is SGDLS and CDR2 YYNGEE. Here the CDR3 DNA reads TGTGCCAGCAGCGTAACCTCGATAGCGGGGGGTCGAGAGACCCAGTACTTC. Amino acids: CASSVTSIAGGRETQYF. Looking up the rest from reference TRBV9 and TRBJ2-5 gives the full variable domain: DSGVTQTPKHLITATGQRVTLRCSPRSGDLSVYWYQQSLDQGLQFLIQYYNGEERAKGNILERFSAQQFPDLHSELNLSSLELGDSALYFCASSVTSIAGGRETQYFGPGTRLLVL.

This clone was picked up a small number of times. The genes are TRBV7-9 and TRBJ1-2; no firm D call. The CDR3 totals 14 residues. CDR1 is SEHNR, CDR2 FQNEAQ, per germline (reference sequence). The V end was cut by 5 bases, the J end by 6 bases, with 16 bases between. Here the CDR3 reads CASSPVWTLDGYTF. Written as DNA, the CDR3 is TGTGCCAGCAGCCCAGTTTGGACGCTCGATGGCTACACCTTC.

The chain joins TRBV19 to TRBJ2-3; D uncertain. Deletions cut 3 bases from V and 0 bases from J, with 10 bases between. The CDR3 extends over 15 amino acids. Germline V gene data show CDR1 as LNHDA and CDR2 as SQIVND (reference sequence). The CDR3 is CASSMAAQSTDTQYF. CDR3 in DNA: TGTGCCAGTAGTATGGCCGCGCAGAGCACAGATACGCAGTATTTT. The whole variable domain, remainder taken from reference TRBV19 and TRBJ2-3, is DGGITQSPKYLFRKEGQNVTLSCEQNLNHDAMYWYRQDPGQGLRLIYYSQIVNDFQKGDIAEGYSVSREKKESFPLTVTSAQKNPTAFYLCASSMAAQSTDTQYFGPGTRLTVL.

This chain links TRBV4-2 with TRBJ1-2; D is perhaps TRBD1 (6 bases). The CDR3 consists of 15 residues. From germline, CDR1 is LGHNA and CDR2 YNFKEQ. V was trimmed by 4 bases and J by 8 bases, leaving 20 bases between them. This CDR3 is CASSLATGGAGGYTF. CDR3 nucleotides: TGTGCCAGCAGCCTCGCCACCGGGGGGGCAGGAGGCTACACCTTC.

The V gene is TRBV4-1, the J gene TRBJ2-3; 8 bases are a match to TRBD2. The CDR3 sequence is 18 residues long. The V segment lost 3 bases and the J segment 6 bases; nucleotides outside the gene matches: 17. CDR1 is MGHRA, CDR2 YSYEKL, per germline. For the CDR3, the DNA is TGCGCCAGCAGCCACCCCCGCGGCCTAGCGGGCTATGGTGATACGCAGTATTTT. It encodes CASSHPRGLAGYGDTQYF.

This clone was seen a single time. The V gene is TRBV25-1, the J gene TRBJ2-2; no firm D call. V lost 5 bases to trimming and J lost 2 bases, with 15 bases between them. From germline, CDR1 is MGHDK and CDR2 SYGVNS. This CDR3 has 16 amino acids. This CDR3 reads CASSHQPKSNTGELFF. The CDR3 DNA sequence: TGTGCCAGCAGTCATCAACCAAAATCTAACACCGGGGAGCTGTTTTTT.

CDR3 nucleotide sequence: TGCGCCAGCAGCTTGAGTGGGGCCCAAGAGACCCAGTACTTC. This sequence encodes CASSLSGAQETQYF. The genes are TRBV5-1 and TRBJ2-5; tentatively, D is TRBD1 (5 bases). The CDR3 runs to 14 residues. Germline V lookup: CDR1 SGHRS, CDR2 YFSETQ. V lost 1 base to trimming and J lost 1 base, with 8 bases between them.

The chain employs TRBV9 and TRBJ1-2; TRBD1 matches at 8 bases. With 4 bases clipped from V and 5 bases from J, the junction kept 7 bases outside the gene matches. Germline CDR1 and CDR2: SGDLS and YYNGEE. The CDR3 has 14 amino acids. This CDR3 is CASSPDRELYGYTF. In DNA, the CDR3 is TGTGCCAGCAGCCCGGACAGGGAGTTGTATGGCTACACCTTC.

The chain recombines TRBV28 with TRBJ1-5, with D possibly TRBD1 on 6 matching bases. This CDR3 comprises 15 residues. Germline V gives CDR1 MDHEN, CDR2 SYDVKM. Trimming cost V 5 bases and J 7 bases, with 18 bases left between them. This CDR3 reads CASSAATGLHQPQHF. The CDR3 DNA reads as TGTGCCAGCAGTGCCGCGACAGGACTCCACCAGCCCCAGCATTTT.

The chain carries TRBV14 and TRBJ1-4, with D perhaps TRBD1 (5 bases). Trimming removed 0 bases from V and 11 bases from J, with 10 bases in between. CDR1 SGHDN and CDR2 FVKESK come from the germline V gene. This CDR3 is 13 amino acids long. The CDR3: CASSQDLGGKLFF. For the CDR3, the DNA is TGTGCCAGCAGCCAAGATCTCGGGGGGAAACTGTTTTTT.

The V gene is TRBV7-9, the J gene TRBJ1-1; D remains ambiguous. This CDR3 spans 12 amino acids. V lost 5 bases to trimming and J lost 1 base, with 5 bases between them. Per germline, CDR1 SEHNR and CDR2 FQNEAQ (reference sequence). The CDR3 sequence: CASSRQNTEAFF. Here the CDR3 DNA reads TGTGCCAGCAGCCGTCAGAACACTGAAGCTTTCTTT. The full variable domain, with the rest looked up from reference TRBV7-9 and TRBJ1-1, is DTGVSQNPRHKITKRGQNVTFRCDPISEHNRLYWYRQTLGQGPEFLTYFQNEAQLEKSRLLSDRFSAERPKGSFSTLEIQRTEQGDSAMYLCASSRQNTEAFFGQGTRLTVV.

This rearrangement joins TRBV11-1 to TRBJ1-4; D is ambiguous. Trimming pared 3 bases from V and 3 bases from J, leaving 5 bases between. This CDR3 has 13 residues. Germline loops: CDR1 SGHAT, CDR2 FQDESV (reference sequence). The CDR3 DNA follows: TGTGCCAGCAGCTTCGGGGCTAATGAAAAACTGTTTTTT. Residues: CASSFGANEKLFF. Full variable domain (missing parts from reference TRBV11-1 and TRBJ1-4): EAEVAQSPRYKITEKSQAVAFWCDPISGHATLYWYRQILGQGPELLVQFQDESVVDDSQLPKDRFSAERLKGVDSTLKIQPAELGDSAMYLCASSFGANEKLFFGSGTQLSVL.

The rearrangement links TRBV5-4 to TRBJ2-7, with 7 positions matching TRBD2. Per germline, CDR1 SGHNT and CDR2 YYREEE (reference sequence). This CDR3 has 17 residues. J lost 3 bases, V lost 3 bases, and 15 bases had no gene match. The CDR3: CASSSAGRGVALYEQYF. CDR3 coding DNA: TGTGCCAGCAGCTCCGCCGGCCGGGGGGTAGCCCTCTACGAGCAGTACTTC.

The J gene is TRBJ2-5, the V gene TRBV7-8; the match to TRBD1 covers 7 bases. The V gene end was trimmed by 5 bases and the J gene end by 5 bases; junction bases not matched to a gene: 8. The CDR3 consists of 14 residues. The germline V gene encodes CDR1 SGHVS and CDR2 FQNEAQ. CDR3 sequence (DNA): TGTGCCAGCAGCGGAGCAGGGGGTGGTGAGACCCAGTACTTC. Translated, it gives CASSGAGGGETQYF.

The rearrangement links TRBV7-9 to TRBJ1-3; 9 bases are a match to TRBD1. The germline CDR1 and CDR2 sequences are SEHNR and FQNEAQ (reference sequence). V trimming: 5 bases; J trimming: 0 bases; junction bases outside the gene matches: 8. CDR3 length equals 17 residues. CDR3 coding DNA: TGTGCCAGCAGCCCGGGGACAGGGACCTTCTCTGGAAACACCATATATTTT. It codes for CASSPGTGTFSGNTIYF.

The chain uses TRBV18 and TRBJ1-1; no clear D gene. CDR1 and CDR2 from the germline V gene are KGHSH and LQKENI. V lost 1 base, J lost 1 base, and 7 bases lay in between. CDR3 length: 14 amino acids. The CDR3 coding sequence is TGTGCCAGCTCACCACTCTGGGGGAACACTGAAGCTTTCTTT. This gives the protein CASSPLWGNTEAFF.

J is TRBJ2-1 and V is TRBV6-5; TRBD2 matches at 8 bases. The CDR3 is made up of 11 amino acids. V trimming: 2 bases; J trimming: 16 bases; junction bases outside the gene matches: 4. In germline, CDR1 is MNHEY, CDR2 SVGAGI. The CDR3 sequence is CASSYKREYFF. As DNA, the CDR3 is TGTGCCAGCAGTTACAAGCGGGAGTACTTCTTC.